The clone carrying this T cell receptor beta chain was counted ten times or more. Its antigen remains unknown. The data derive from a study of response to subunit inactivated influenza vaccine. TCRdb used MiXCR to reprocess the RT-PCR reads, holding one entry per CDR3 protein. This table has around 470,000 distinct CDR3 sequences, less than 7.5% appearing once. General study findings and limits: It was the authors' suggestion that each seasonal influenza vaccination recruits few new T cells.

Trimming took 7 bases from V and 7 from J, leaving 17 bases between them. This CDR3 has 14 residues. Per the germline V gene, CDR1 is MDHEN and CDR2 is SYDVKM. The source of this sequence is a man in his fifties or sixties who received an inactivated influenza vaccine. This chain joins TRBV28 and TRBJ2-1; the D is unclear. This specimen consisted of PBMCs from blood, obtained around 25 months after vaccination. The DNA for the CDR3 is TGTGCCAGCACCGAACCCACCCCGTTAAATGAGCAGTTCTTC. Residues: CASTEPTPLNEQFF. Full variable domain (outside the CDR3, taken from reference TRBV28 and TRBJ2-1): DVKVTQSSRYLVKRTGEKVFLECVQDMDHENMFWYRQDPGLGLRLIYFSYDVKMKEKGDIPEGYSVSREKKERFSLILESASTNQTSMYLCASTEPTPLNEQFFGPGTRLTVL.